These 17 T cell receptor beta chains were sequenced from one sample in a study of blood T cell repertoires in COVID-19. The data were produced by immunoSEQ multiplex PCR, yet TCRdb's version contains in-frame clones alone and is incomplete. The sample lists tens of thousands of clones, around four fifths seen once, with less than 45% in the top ten. The sample comprised peripheral blood. These receptors were obtained from a man between 65 and 80 years old with acute or convalescent COVID-19.

In its sample, this clone was seen once. The final CDR3 position lacks the conserved phenylalanine or tryptophan, pointing to a likely read error. The chain combines TRBV2 with TRBJ1-2, with 7 nucleotides matching TRBD1. The J segment lost 4 bases and the V segment lost 4 bases, leaving 3 bases of the junction unmatched. The CDR3 length is 13 residues. Germline V gives CDR1 SNHLY, CDR2 FYNNEI. CDR3 DNA: TGTGCCAGCAGTGTTGCAGGGGGCTATGGCTACACCCTC. Translating it yields CASSVAGGYGYTL.

This clone was found a few times. V gene TRBV21-1 combines with J gene TRBJ1-1; whether TRBD1, the table's D call, matches the DNA was not checked. TRBV21-1 is labeled a pseudogene. This CDR3 has 17 amino acids. The DNA of the CDR3 is TGTGCCAGCAGCAAGCAAAGGGGGACCCGACGCGACACTGAAGCTTTCTTT. Translated, it gives CASSKQRGTRRDTEAFF.

The rearrangement links TRBV7-2 to TRBJ1-6; no reliable D call. Trimming removed 5 bases at V and 6 bases at J, with 11 bases between. The germline CDR1 and CDR2 sequences are SGHTA and FQGNSA. The CDR3 spans 14 residues. The CDR3 reads CASSPRNSNSPLHF. CDR3 sequence (DNA): TGTGCCAGCAGCCCCCGAAACAGTAATTCACCCCTCCACTTT. Variable domain in full (rest from reference TRBV7-2 and TRBJ1-6): GAGVSQSPSNKVTEKGKDVELRCDPISGHTALYWYRQSLGQGLEFLIYFQGNSAPDKSGLPSDRFSAERTGGSVSTLTIQRTQQEDSAVYLCASSPRNSNSPLHFGNGTRLTVT.

This sequence joins TRBV19 and TRBJ2-6, with D tentatively TRBD2 (5 bases). V gave up 2 bases and J gave up 1 base, with 6 bases separating them. The CDR3 contains 15 residues. The germline V gene has CDR1 LNHDA and CDR2 SQIVND (reference sequence). In DNA, the CDR3 is TGTGCCAGTAGTATATGGAGGTCTGGGGCCAACGTCCTGACTTTC. Its translation: CASSIWRSGANVLTF.

In its sample, this clone was seen a few times. V gene TRBV4-3 combines with J gene TRBJ1-1; perhaps TRBD1 as D (6 bases). Germline V gene sequence: CDR1 LGHNA, CDR2 YSLEER. Trimming removed 3 bases at V and 10 bases at J, with 12 bases between. The CDR3 consists of 12 residues. Written as DNA, the CDR3 is TGCGCCAGCAGCCATCCCGGGGGGGCAGCTTTCTTT. This sequence encodes CASSHPGGAAFF.

The CDR3 region has the DNA TGCGCCAGCAGCCCGGTAGCCCGATACGAGCAGTACTTC. Its protein is CASSPVARYEQYF. The chain links TRBV5-1 to TRBJ2-7, with D unclear. Trimming removed 4 bases at V and 4 bases at J, with 12 bases between. This CDR3 has 13 amino acids. Germline CDR1 SGHRS, CDR2 YFSETQ.

The V gene is TRBV5-1, the J gene TRBJ2-2, with 10 bases matching TRBD1. CDR3 size: 15 residues. Per germline, CDR1 SGHRS and CDR2 YFSETQ. V gave up 3 bases and J gave up 7 bases; unmatched junction bases: 6. CDR3 region: CASSSGGQGNGELFF. The DNA of the CDR3 is TGCGCCAGCAGCTCGGGGGGACAGGGGAACGGGGAGCTGTTTTTT.

The CDR3 here is CASSVEGRTDNEQFF. The CDR3 nucleotides are TGTGCCAGCAGCGTAGAGGGGAGGACTGACAATGAGCAGTTCTTC. The chain is built from TRBV9 and TRBJ2-1; a weak D match, TRBD2 (6 bases). Looked up from germline, CDR1 is SGDLS and CDR2 is YYNGEE. This CDR3 has 15 residues. V was trimmed by 0 bases and J by 5 bases, leaving 12 bases between them.

This sequence joins TRBV7-8 and TRBJ1-4, with 11 bases aligning to TRBD1. The trim removed 5 bases at V and 4 bases at J, leaving 12 bases unmatched. The CDR3 is 18 amino acids. Germline V gene data show CDR1 as SGHVS and CDR2 as FQNEAQ. The CDR3 reads CASSRVEDRGQINEKLFF. CDR3 in DNA: TGTGCCAGCAGCCGAGTGGAGGACAGGGGGCAGATTAATGAAAAACTGTTTTTT. The entire variable domain, with the rest obtained from reference TRBV7-8 and TRBJ1-4, is as follows: GAGVSQSPRYKVAKRGQDVALRCDPISGHVSLFWYQQALGQGPEFLTYFQNEAQLDKSGLPSDRFFAERPEGSVSTLKIQRTQQEDSAVYLCASSRVEDRGQINEKLFFGSGTQLSVL.

The CDR3 DNA reads as TGTGCCAGCAGCCCACCGGGACAGGGCTATGGCTACACCTTC. It yields the protein CASSPPGQGYGYTF. V gene TRBV5-4 combines with J gene TRBJ1-2, with 9 bases identical to TRBD1. CDR1 and CDR2 from the germline V gene are SGHNT and YYREEE (reference sequence). V lost 4 bases, J lost 4 bases, and 5 bases stayed unmatched. This CDR3 is 14 amino acids long.

This clone has only one observation. V and J are TRBV29-1 and TRBJ1-1, with 7 positions matching TRBD1. The CDR3 consists of 15 residues. V shed 4 bases and J 1 base; nucleotides not matched to a gene: 9. Germline CDR1 is SQVTM and CDR2 is ANQGSEA. The DNA for the CDR3 is TGCAGCGTTGCTCTACGGGGACAGCAGAACACTGAAGCTTTCTTT. It encodes CSVALRGQQNTEAFF.

CDR3 amino acids: CASSQGGLGKETQYF. The CDR3 coding sequence is TGCGCCAGCAGCCAGGGGGGACTGGGGAAAGAGACCCAGTACTTC. The chain is built from TRBV5-1 and TRBJ2-5, with D possibly matching TRBD1 (7 bases). CDR1 and CDR2 from the germline V gene are SGHRS and YFSETQ. V lost 4 bases to trimming and J lost 3 bases, with 16 bases between them. The CDR3 length is 15 residues.

The V call is TRBV10-3, the J call TRBJ2-7; perhaps TRBD2 as D (6 bases). CDR1 is ENHRY, CDR2 SYGVKD, per germline. V dropped 3 bases and J dropped 6 bases, with 12 bases sitting between them. The CDR3 is 13 residues long. This CDR3 reads CAISDIEEGEQYF. Written as DNA, the CDR3 is TGTGCCATCAGTGATATCGAGGAGGGCGAGCAGTACTTC.

This chain uses TRBV28 with TRBJ1-4, with 10 bases fitting TRBD1. The germline V gene has CDR1 MDHEN and CDR2 SYDVKM. Germline trimming cut 1 base from V and 5 bases from J; bases unmatched to any gene: 4. This CDR3 is 16 amino acids long. The CDR3 sequence: CASSLLGQGRNEKLFF. The CDR3 nucleotides are TGTGCCAGCAGTTTATTGGGACAGGGGAGGAATGAAAAACTGTTTTTT. Supplemented by reference TRBV28 and TRBJ1-4, the full variable domain reads DVKVTQSSRYLVKRTGEKVFLECVQDMDHENMFWYRQDPGLGLRLIYFSYDVKMKEKGDIPEGYSVSREKKERFSLILESASTNQTSMYLCASSLLGQGRNEKLFFGSGTQLSVL.

This clone has more than one count but fewer than ten. The chain uses TRBV2 and TRBJ2-6, with a possible D match to TRBD2 (5 bases). This CDR3 spans 17 amino acids. Germline V lookup: CDR1 SNHLY, CDR2 FYNNEI. V shed 6 bases and J shed 0 bases, with 15 bases lying between them. CDR3 in DNA: TGTGCCAGCAGGACCGGGGAAGGGTACTCTGGGGCCAACGTCCTGACTTTC. Protein: CASRTGEGYSGANVLTF.

The genes are TRBV20-1 and TRBJ2-1, with 8 bases aligning to TRBD2. CDR1 is DFQATT, CDR2 SNEGSKA, per germline (reference sequence). The V gene end was trimmed by 3 bases and the J gene end by 8 bases; junction bases not matched to a gene: 9. The CDR3 is 14 residues long. The CDR3 sequence: CSASSGGSGDEQFF. CDR3 nucleotide sequence: TGCAGTGCTAGTTCGGGGGGGTCCGGTGATGAGCAGTTCTTC.

The V gene is TRBV6-2 or TRBV6-3, the J gene TRBJ2-7; 7 nucleotides match TRBD2. The CDR3 contains 14 residues. Germline loops: CDR1 MNHEY, CDR2 SVGEGT. J gave up 6 bases and V 6 bases, and 11 bases lay outside the gene matches. The chain's CDR3 is CASSSWGGLGEQYF. CDR3 bases: TGTGCCAGCAGCTCTTGGGGGGGATTAGGCGAGCAGTACTTC.